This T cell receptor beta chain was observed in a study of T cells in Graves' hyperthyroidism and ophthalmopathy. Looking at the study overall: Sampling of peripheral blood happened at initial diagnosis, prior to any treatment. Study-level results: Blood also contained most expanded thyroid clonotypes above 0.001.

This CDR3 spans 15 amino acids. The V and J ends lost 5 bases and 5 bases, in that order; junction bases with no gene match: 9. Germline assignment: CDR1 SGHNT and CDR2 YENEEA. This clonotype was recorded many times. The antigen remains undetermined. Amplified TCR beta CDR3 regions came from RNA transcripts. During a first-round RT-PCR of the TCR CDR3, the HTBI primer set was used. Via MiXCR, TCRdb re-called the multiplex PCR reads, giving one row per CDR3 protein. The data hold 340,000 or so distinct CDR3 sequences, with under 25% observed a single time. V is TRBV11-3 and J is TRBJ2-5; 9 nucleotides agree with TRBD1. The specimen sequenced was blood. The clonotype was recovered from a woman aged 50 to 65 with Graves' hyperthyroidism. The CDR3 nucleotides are TGTGCCAGCAGCCCGGACAGGGGTTCAGATGAGACCCAGTACTTC. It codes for CASSPDRGSDETQYF.